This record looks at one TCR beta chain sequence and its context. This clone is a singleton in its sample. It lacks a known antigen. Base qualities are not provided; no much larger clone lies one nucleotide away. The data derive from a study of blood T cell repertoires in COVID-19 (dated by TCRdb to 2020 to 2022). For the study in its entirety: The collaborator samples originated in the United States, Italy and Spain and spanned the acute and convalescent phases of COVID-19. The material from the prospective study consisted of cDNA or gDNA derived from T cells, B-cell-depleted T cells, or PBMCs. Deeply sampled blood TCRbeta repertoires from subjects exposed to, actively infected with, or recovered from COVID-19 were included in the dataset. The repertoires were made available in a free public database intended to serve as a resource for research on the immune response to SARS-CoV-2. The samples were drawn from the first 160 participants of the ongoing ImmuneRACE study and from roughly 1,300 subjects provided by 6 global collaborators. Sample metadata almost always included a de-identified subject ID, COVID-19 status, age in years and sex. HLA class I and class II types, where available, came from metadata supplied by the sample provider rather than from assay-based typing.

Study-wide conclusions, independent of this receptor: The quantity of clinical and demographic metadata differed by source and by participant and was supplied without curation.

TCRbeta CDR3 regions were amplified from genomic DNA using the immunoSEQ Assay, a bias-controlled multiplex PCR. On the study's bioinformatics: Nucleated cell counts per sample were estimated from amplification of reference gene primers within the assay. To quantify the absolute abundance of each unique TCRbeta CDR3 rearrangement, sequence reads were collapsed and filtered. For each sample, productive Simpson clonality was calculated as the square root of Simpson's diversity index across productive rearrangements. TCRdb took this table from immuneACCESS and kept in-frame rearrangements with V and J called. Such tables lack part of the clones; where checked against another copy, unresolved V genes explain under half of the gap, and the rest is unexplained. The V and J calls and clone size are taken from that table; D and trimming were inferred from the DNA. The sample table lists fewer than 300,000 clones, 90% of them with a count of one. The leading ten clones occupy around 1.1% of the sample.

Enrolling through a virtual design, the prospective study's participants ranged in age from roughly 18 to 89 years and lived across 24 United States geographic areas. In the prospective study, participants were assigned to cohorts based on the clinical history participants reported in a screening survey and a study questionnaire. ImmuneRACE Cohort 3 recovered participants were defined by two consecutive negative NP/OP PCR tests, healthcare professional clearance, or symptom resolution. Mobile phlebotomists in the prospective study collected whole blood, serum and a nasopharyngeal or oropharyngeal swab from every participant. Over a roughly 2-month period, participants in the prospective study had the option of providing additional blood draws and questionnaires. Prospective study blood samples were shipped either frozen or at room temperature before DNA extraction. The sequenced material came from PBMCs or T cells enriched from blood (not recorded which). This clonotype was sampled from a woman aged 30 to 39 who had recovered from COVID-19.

The CDR3 amino acid sequence is: CASSLSFGTGGYEQYF. In nucleotides, the sequence is TGTGCCAGCAGCCTTTCTTTTGGGACAGGGGGCTACGAGCAGTACTTC. The rearrangement joined TRBV5-6 to TRBJ2-7; 11 nucleotides in the junction match TRBD1. The CDR3 goes from the cysteine to the phenylalanine over 16 residues. Of all the DNA, just the CDR3 is kept, 48 bases in frame from base 1. The germline V gene gives CDR1 as SGHDT and CDR2 as YYEEEE. V has 4 bases trimmed and J has 3 bases trimmed; junction bases matching no gene number 9.